This entry concerns a single TCR beta chain. Its antigen is still unknown. The sample belongs to a study of graft-versus-host responses after intestinal transplantation. In the study overall: Transplant recipients had multivisceral, liver-intestinal, or isolated intestinal grafts. Anti-thymocyte globulin was used for induction in all recipients, who then took tacrolimus and steroids for roughly 3 years.

The CDR3 runs to 11 residues. The germline V gene encodes CDR1 LNHDA and CDR2 SQIVND (reference sequence). V shed 2 bases and J shed 3 bases, with 1 base lying between them. TCRdb keeps only in-frame clones here, not all; method: immunoSEQ multiplex PCR. The sample contains about 120,000 clones, 85% to 95% of which appear only once. This TCR was recovered from a human donor who received an intestinal transplant. Here the sequenced sample was unstimulated CD8+ T cells sorted from spleen or lymph node cells, taken before intestinal transplant. The chain employs TRBV19 and TRBJ1-2; D remains ambiguous. This CDR3 reads CASSIYYGYTF. CDR3 nucleotide sequence: TGTGCCAGTAGTATATACTATGGCTACACCTTC.